This T cell receptor beta chain came from a study of blood T cell repertoires in COVID-19. Study information: Samples taken during acute and convalescent COVID-19 were collected in the United States, Italy and Spain. PBMCs, B-cell-depleted T cells, or T cells provided the cDNA or gDNA that made up the material.

TCRdb's copy holds only in-frame clones and misses some; the assay was immunoSEQ multiplex PCR. Of 100,000 to 150,000 clones listed, about 80% are singletons. The origin of this receptor is a man aged 60 to 75 with acute or convalescent COVID-19. The sample taken for sequencing was peripheral blood.

The CDR3 bases are TGTGCCAGCAGTGAAAGGGGGGGGCTCGAGCAGTACTTC. Its translation: CASSERGGLEQYF. The chain couples TRBV6-1 to TRBJ2-7, with a weak D call TRBD2 (7 bases). Germline V gene data show CDR1 as MNHNS and CDR2 as SASEGT. The CDR3 is made up of 13 amino acids. V was pared by 2 bases and J by 6 bases, with 11 bases between.